This T cell receptor (beta chain) appears in the sequencing data of a study of HIV-infected patients and healthy controls (TCRdb year 2014). About the full investigation: The study tested whether deep TCR repertoire sequencing of HIV patients' small blood samples could capture immune perturbation and reconstitution.

The research as a whole found: Healthy control repertoires showed roughly threefold more distinct CDR3s and higher Shannon diversity than untreated HIV+ repertoires. HIV-infected repertoires showed significantly elevated mean Gini indices relative to controls, which possibly reflects oligoclonality. MAIT cell alpha-chain CDR3s were found at high frequency in healthy controls but were severely depleted in HIV+ repertoires. HIV-associated CDR3s exhibited a significant reduction in frequency during therapy, whereas CMV-associated CDR3s exhibited no significant change, although the majority increased in frequency. Eight alpha and eight beta V genes showed significantly different mean usage between HIV-infected patients and controls. The dynamics of distinct T-cell subpopulations could not be separated, and sequencing depth was restricted, because whole blood was used. Rare events from HIV-infected data received too much weight under size-matching, and comparisons were complicated by unequal numbers of distinct sequences between patients and controls. Slight age and sex profile differences between the study cohorts did not explain the observed diversity differences. In the study, no determination of donor HLA types was made. A major limit on how widely the findings apply, in the view of the authors, was that only sixteen HIV-infected individuals were processed. The pairing of alpha and beta chains was not determined in the samples. In size-matched repertoire data, the apparent post-therapy recovery of the Gini index in HIV-infected patients was not replicated. Both the Jaccard index and the count of highly shared sequences showed that healthy controls shared more CDR3s between individuals than HIV+ patients did.

Trimming takes 0 bases off V and 4 bases off J; junction bases not matched to a gene: 0. The germline V gene yields SGHRS for CDR1 and YFSETQ for CDR2. Spanning cysteine to phenylalanine, the CDR3 consists of 14 amino acids. Left in the record is the CDR3 DNA by itself, 42 bases read in frame from the first base. Whole blood was used without fractionating the cells, so the repertoire represented all peripheral T cells without sorting. Some ten uninfected healthy donors were sampled as controls, a few of whom were sampled twice approximately 14 weeks apart. For RNA extraction, about 2.3 ml of peripheral blood was collected into Tempus tubes. Residual genomic DNA was removed with the TURBO-DNase kit and globin mRNA was depleted with GLOBINclear. This clonotype was counted many times. The target of this receptor is not known. Nothing much larger sits one base from this clone, and base qualities are not available.

400 to 550 ng RNA was reverse transcribed with SuperScript III using primers against the alpha and beta constant regions. Alpha and beta chain libraries were generated separately via chain-specific third strand synthesis with multiplexing indices. The protocol used a single primer pair to amplify all rearrangements within a chain, which avoided primer bias, and attached molecular barcodes to each cDNA molecule. Purified cDNA was joined by T4 RNA Ligase 1 to a 5' RACE adapter carrying a random hexamer and the SP2 sequencing primer site. With slow temperature ramps used to favor optimal annealing, second strand synthesis was primed from the SP2 site with Phusion polymerase. Two random hexamer sequences, both added before amplification and joined together, made up the 12-nucleotide barcode of each molecule. A short first PCR added P5 and P7 adapter elements plus a second index, followed by a roughly 25-cycle amplification PCR with P5s and P7 primers. The libraries went through roughly 28 PCR cycles in total, were quantified on a Qubit, were sized on a Bioanalyzer, and were diluted to around 4.1 nM. Normalized libraries were sequenced on an Illumina MiSeq with 2 x 250 paired-end kits. MinElute columns were the means by which the reverse transcription reactions were cleaned up, and the reactions were eluted into 9 to 10 ul Tris-Cl. Adapter ligations ran for around 25 hours at 16 degrees C and were afterwards cleaned with AMPure XP beads at a 1:1 ratio. The original pipeline was this. Demultiplexed FASTQ files were processed with a modified Decombinator that output V, J, insert and barcode information. Sequences that shared a barcode but differed from the dominant sequence were discarded as errors, and original cDNA molecules were estimated by counting barcodes clustered at Levenshtein distance 3. The R packages ineq, vegan, igraph and RCytoscape were used for downstream analyses, with IMGT nomenclature and CDR3 definitions applied. The authors computed V gene usage over distinct sequences and counted each TCR a single time to avoid skew from clonal expansion. Within a donor, similarity networks joined unique CDR3 amino acid sequences in every case where two of them were separated by a single Levenshtein edit. Published HIV-specific CDR3s (around 92 alpha, several hundred beta) and CMV-specific CDR3s (around 13 alpha, 200 to 300 beta) were assembled and queried against the repertoires. Random subsampling to size-matched repertoires demonstrated that the decreased diversity in patients did not result from their lower sequence numbers. Through fastp at Q25 and MiXCR, TCRdb rebuilt clones from the public reads, retaining in-frame beta chains. All rows with the same CDR3 protein become a single entry with the most common DNA and genes. TCRdb assigned the V and J calls; the authors' analysis was not used. The sample data list about 19,000 distinct CDR3 sequences, and about 8.3% of these were observed just once. The ten largest clones represent about 2.8% of the sample.

The sequence links TRBV5-1 to TRBJ2-7; TRBD2 lines up with 11 middle nucleotides. The TCR sequence derives from an adult in good health. What was sequenced was blood. The CDR3 sequence is CASSLVAGGYEQYF. DNA sequence: TGCGCCAGCAGCTTGGTAGCGGGGGGGTACGAGCAGTACTTC. Reference TRBV5-1 and TRBJ2-7 genes cover what lies past the CDR3, so the full variable domain is KAGVTQTPRYLIKTRGQQVTLSCSPISGHRSVSWYQQTPGQGLQFLFEYFSETQRNKGNFPGRFSGRQFSNSRSEMNVSTLELGDSALYLCASSLVAGGYEQYFGPGTRLTVT.